Following are 27 T cell receptor beta chains from one sample sequenced in a study of regulatory T cells in long-lasting Graves disease. The time point was: newly diagnosed GD, antithyroid drugs for less than 3 months. There was RNA extracted from PBMCs, and the TCR library was made from it. To make TCR beta libraries, researchers used iRepertoire HTBI primers and Arm-PCR of CDR3 regions. A single record per CDR3 protein comes from TCRdb applying MiXCR to the multiplex PCR reads. Altogether fewer than 550,000 distinct CDR3 sequences are present, 16% being singletons, with the ten largest covering just under 25%. Another study also made use of these data, one on T cells in Graves' hyperthyroidism and ophthalmopathy.

Source: peripheral blood mononuclear cells (PBMCs), taken at new diagnosis, from a patient treated with antithyroid drugs. The receptors shown here come from a woman aged 35-60 years with Graves disease.

This clonotype was detected once. Just one base apart from a much larger clone, this may be a read error. Written as DNA, the CDR3 is TGTGCCAGCAGCCAATACGACGGGCCCTCCTACGAGCAGTACTTC. This codes for CASSQYDGPSYEQYF. The V call is TRBV16, the J call TRBJ2-3; D uncertain. Matching the DNA end better, TRBJ2-7 makes the J call doubtful. Germline CDR1 reads KGHSY; CDR2 reads FQNENV. The CDR3 contains 15 residues.

The chain recombines TRBV12-3 or TRBV12-4 with TRBJ2-1; D is unresolved. The V end was cut by 5 bases, the J end by 2 bases, with 10 bases between. CDR3 length: 14 residues. CDR3 loop: CASSEAGPYNEQFF. The CDR3 region has the DNA TGTGCCAGCAGTGAAGCCGGGCCCTACAATGAGCAGTTCTTC.

This clonotype was observed many times. The chain joins TRBV28 to TRBJ2-2; TRBD2 aligns across 10 bases. CDR1 and CDR2 from the germline V gene are MDHEN and SYDVKM. The length of the CDR3 is 19 residues. Germline trimming cut 4 bases from V and 0 bases from J; bases unmatched to any gene: 11. In nucleotides, the CDR3 is TGTGCCAGCAGTTCTCTCCTAATTACTAGCGGGACGAACACCGGGGAGCTGTTTTTT. It translates to CASSSLLITSGTNTGELFF.

This clonotype has ten or more counts. The CDR3 DNA reads TGTGCCAGCAGCCCGAGAGGACAGCACCCTCCCTACGAGCAGTACTTC. It yields the protein CASSPRGQHPPYEQYF. The rearrangement uses TRBV7-2 and TRBJ2-7, with a possible D match to TRBD1 (6 bases). CDR1 is SGHTA, CDR2 FQGNSA, per germline. The germline V and J ends were trimmed by 5 bases and 2 bases, with 19 bases remaining between them. CDR3 length: 16 residues.

The sample holds many counts of this clonotype. The rearrangement links TRBV13 to TRBJ2-1, with D tentatively TRBD1 (5 bases). V was shortened by 5 bases and J by 8 bases, with 13 bases between the two germline ends. The CDR3 spans 13 residues. Germline V CDR1 and CDR2: PRHDT, FYEKMQ (reference sequence). The DNA for the CDR3 is TGTGCCAGCAGCCTCCTCCAAGGGGATGAGCAGTTCTTC. This codes for CASSLLQGDEQFF. Full variable domain (rest looked up from reference TRBV13 and TRBJ2-1): AAGVIQSPRHLIKEKRETATLKCYPIPRHDTVYWYQQGPGQDPQFLISFYEKMQSDKGSIPDRFSAQQFSDYHSELNMSSLELGDSALYFCASSLLQGDEQFFGPGTRLTVL.

This clonotype has more than one count but fewer than ten. The V gene is TRBV20-1, the J gene TRBJ1-5; 7 nucleotides agree with TRBD1. Germline CDR1 is DFQATT and CDR2 is SNEGSKA (reference sequence). Trimming cost V 7 bases and J 1 base; bases outside gene matches: 7. CDR3 length equals 14 residues. CDR3 residues: CSVSTGTSNQPQHF. In DNA, the CDR3 is TGCAGTGTTTCGACAGGGACAAGCAATCAGCCCCAGCATTTT.

The chain recombines TRBV27 with TRBJ2-2; the D gene is possibly TRBD1 (6 bases). Trimming pared 6 bases from V and 2 bases from J, leaving 13 bases between. This CDR3 has 15 amino acids. Germline V lookup: CDR1 MNHEY, CDR2 SMNVEV (reference sequence). The CDR3 sequence is CASRGAAGNTGELFF. In DNA, the CDR3 is TGTGCCAGCAGGGGGGCCGCGGGCAACACCGGGGAGCTGTTTTTT.

This chain connects TRBV29-1 to TRBJ1-1, with 7 bases that match TRBD1. Germline V gene sequence: CDR1 SQVTM, CDR2 ANQGSEA. J gave up 9 bases and V 0 bases, and 1 base lay outside the gene matches. The CDR3 spans 11 residues. The CDR3 protein is CSVEEDRKAFF. DNA of the CDR3: TGCAGCGTTGAAGAGGACAGGAAAGCTTTCTTT.

This clonotype was counted between two and nine times. The V call is TRBV19, the J call TRBJ1-6, with 9 bases aligning to TRBD1. CDR3 size: 18 residues. Germline V gene sequence: CDR1 LNHDA, CDR2 SQIVND (reference sequence). Germline trimming cut 4 bases from V and 0 bases from J; bases unmatched to any gene: 7. In DNA, the CDR3 is TGTGCCAGTAGTACCACAGGGGGCCGGAGCTCCTATAATTCACCCCTCCACTTT. Its protein is CASSTTGGRSSYNSPLHF.

This clonotype was recorded at least ten times. The chain combines TRBV12-3 or TRBV12-4 with TRBJ1-2; TRBD1 might be the D (6 bases). This CDR3 region has 14 residues. The V end lost 3 bases, the J end lost 3 bases, and 11 bases lay between the germline ends. The CDR3 protein is CASSLEGVDYGYTF. In DNA form, the CDR3 reads TGTGCCAGCAGTTTGGAGGGGGTCGACTATGGCTACACCTTC.

The rearrangement links TRBV4-1 to TRBJ2-2; D perhaps matches TRBD2 (6 bases). The CDR3 covers 17 residues. V lost 3 bases and J 2 bases, leaving 16 bases between the germline ends. Per germline, CDR1 MGHRA and CDR2 YSYEKL. The CDR3 coding sequence is TGCGCCAGCAGCCAGTCCCCTCCGGGACTTAACACCGGGGAGCTGTTTTTT. It translates to CASSQSPPGLNTGELFF.

To note about this clonotype: This may come from a read error, since a much larger clone is one base off. The CDR3 is CSARRNTYEQYF. The DNA of the CDR3 is TGCAGTGCCCGACGGAATACCTACGAGCAGTACTTC. The gene calls are TRBV20-1 and TRBJ2-7; D uncertain. The V end was cut by 6 bases, the J end by 2 bases, with 11 bases between. The germline CDR1 and CDR2 sequences are DFQATT and SNEGSKA (reference sequence). CDR3 length: 12 residues.

This clonotype was detected only a few times. This chain uses TRBV7-9 with TRBJ1-1; D is uncertain. Germline V gene sequence: CDR1 SEHNR, CDR2 FQNEAQ (reference sequence). Trimming cost V 10 bases and J 8 bases, with 11 bases left between them. The CDR3 is made up of 10 amino acids. The chain's CDR3 is CAKDGPEAFF. Written as DNA, the CDR3 is TGTGCCAAAGACGGACCCGAAGCTTTCTTT.

The chain carries TRBV19 and TRBJ2-3; D unclear. CDR1 is LNHDA and CDR2 is SQIVND in the germline V gene (reference sequence). CDR3 length: 11 amino acids. Trimming shortened V by 3 bases and J by 6 bases, and 4 bases separated the two germline ends. The CDR3 DNA sequence: TGTGCCAGTAGTATGGCCGATACGCAGTATTTT. It is translated as CASSMADTQYF. The variable domain in full, with the rest retrieved from reference TRBV19 and TRBJ2-3, is DGGITQSPKYLFRKEGQNVTLSCEQNLNHDAMYWYRQDPGQGLRLIYYSQIVNDFQKGDIAEGYSVSREKKESFPLTVTSAQKNPTAFYLCASSMADTQYFGPGTRLTVL.

The V gene is TRBV6-2 or TRBV6-3, the J gene TRBJ2-7, with D maybe TRBD2 (5 bases). The CDR3 has 13 amino acids. Germline-derived CDR1 and CDR2 are MNHEY and SVGEGT. Trimming left V 2 bases short and J 3 bases short, with 8 bases between. The CDR3: CASSYTGFYEQYF. CDR3 bases: TGTGCCAGCAGTTACACGGGGTTCTACGAGCAGTACTTC.

This clonotype was seen many times. The chain recombines TRBV6-1 with TRBJ2-3; D not certain. The CDR3 length is 14 residues. The ends were cut back, 4 bases at V and 4 bases at J, with 12 bases in the middle. Germline values: CDR1 MNHNS, CDR2 SASEGT. The CDR3 region is CASSGTTPADTQYF. Written as DNA, the CDR3 is TGTGCCAGCAGTGGAACGACACCGGCAGATACGCAGTATTTT.

This clonotype was detected ten times or more. V is TRBV2 and J is TRBJ1-1, with D possibly being TRBD1 (6 bases). CDR1 and CDR2 (germline): SNHLY, FYNNEI. Trimming cost V 0 bases and J 0 bases, with 14 bases left between them. CDR3 length: 17 amino acids. CDR3 nucleotide sequence: TGTGCCAGCAGTGAAGCGCCGGACAGCCCTGTGAACACTGAAGCTTTCTTT. Its protein is CASSEAPDSPVNTEAFF.

This clonotype was detected ten times or more. This chain uses TRBV11-3 with TRBJ1-2; 8 bases map to TRBD1. The CDR3 is 14 residues long. Germline CDR1 and CDR2: SGHNT and YENEEA. Trimming took 5 bases from V and 4 from J; bases not matched to a gene: 6. CDR3 DNA: TGTGCCAGCAGCCGAGCTACAGGGGGCTATGGCTACACCTTC. As protein: CASSRATGGYGYTF.

At least ten counts were recorded for this clonotype. V and J are TRBV27 and TRBJ2-5; 11 bases agree with TRBD1. Germline loops: CDR1 MNHEY, CDR2 SMNVEV (reference sequence). V lost 5 bases and J lost 5; bases outside the gene matches: 7. The CDR3 length is 15 residues. The CDR3 is CASSTAGTGGETQYF. The CDR3 DNA reads as TGTGCCAGCAGTACCGCCGGGACAGGGGGGGAGACCCAGTACTTC.

This clonotype was seen ten or more times. The J gene is TRBJ2-1, the V gene TRBV6-1, with D possibly matching TRBD2 (6 bases). V lost 7 bases and J lost 7, with 17 bases in between. From germline, CDR1 is MNHNS and CDR2 SASEGT. The CDR3 has 14 amino acids. Here the CDR3 DNA reads TGTGCCAGCAACCTCGGGGCGGGGTGGAATGAGCAGTTCTTC. Translation gives CASNLGAGWNEQFF.

The chain couples TRBV10-3 to TRBJ1-5; 7 bases are a match to TRBD1. J gave up 3 bases and V 4 bases, and 6 bases lay outside the gene matches. This CDR3 is built from 15 residues. CDR1 is ENHRY and CDR2 is SYGVKD in the germline V gene. This CDR3 is CAISGTTGVNQPQHF. CDR3 nucleotides: TGTGCCATCAGTGGGACTACAGGGGTCAATCAGCCCCAGCATTTT.

This clonotype was detected many times. This chain uses TRBV6-1 with TRBJ1-2; D perhaps matches TRBD1 (6 bases). The CDR3 loop spans 14 amino acids. Germline-derived CDR1 and CDR2 are MNHNS and SASEGT. V shed 6 bases and J shed 7 bases, with 18 bases lying between them. CDR3 amino acids: CASSLTDSSGGYTF. In DNA form, the CDR3 reads TGTGCCAGCAGCCTAACGGACAGTTCGGGTGGCTACACCTTC.

The table lists this clonotype with many counts. The chain is built from TRBV5-1 and TRBJ1-2; 7 nucleotides line up with TRBD1. In germline, CDR1 is SGHRS, CDR2 YFSETQ. Germline trimming cut 3 bases from V and 0 bases from J; bases unmatched to any gene: 5. The CDR3 totals 15 residues. In DNA form, the CDR3 reads TGCGCCAGCAGCTCGGTAGGGACAGCTAACTATGGCTACACCTTC. It is translated as CASSSVGTANYGYTF.

This sequence joins TRBV6-1 and TRBJ1-6; D is uncertain. Deletions cut 5 bases from V and 0 bases from J, with 11 bases between. The CDR3 contains 16 residues. The germline CDR1 and CDR2 sequences are MNHNS and SASEGT. The DNA for the CDR3 is TGTGCCAGCAGTAACCGGAGGAGCTCCTATAATTCACCCCTCCACTTT. Encoded protein: CASSNRRSSYNSPLHF.

Regarding this clonotype: Likely a read error: the CDR3 ends without its conserved phenylalanine or tryptophan. The V gene is TRBV12-3 or TRBV12-4, the J gene TRBJ1-2; D not resolved. V dropped 7 bases and J dropped 5 bases, with 20 bases sitting between them. The CDR3 is 15 residues long. CDR3 nucleotides: TGTGCCAGCACCAGCTGGGGTACCCCCGGGTATGGCTACACCCTC. Translating gives CASTSWGTPGYGYTL.

This clonotype was detected ten times or more. The genes are TRBV7-9 and TRBJ2-1; possible D gene TRBD2, 6 bases. The CDR3 has 18 residues. The V gene's germline CDR1 is SEHNR and CDR2 FQNEAQ (reference sequence). The V end was cut by 5 bases, the J end by 3 bases, with 23 bases between. In nucleotides, the CDR3 is TGTGCCAGCAGCCGAGTGGAGGGCAGGGCGGAATTCTACAATGAGCAGTTCTTC. Its translation: CASSRVEGRAEFYNEQFF.

Many counts were recorded for this clonotype. The chain has TRBV2 and TRBJ2-4; the D gene is possibly TRBD1 (5 bases). V was shortened by 2 bases and J by 0 bases, with 11 bases between the two germline ends. The V gene's germline CDR1 is SNHLY and CDR2 FYNNEI. CDR3 size: 16 residues. For the CDR3, the DNA is TGTGCCAGCAGTGAATTCCTAGGGGTAGCCAAAAACATTCAGTACTTC. Its translation: CASSEFLGVAKNIQYF.